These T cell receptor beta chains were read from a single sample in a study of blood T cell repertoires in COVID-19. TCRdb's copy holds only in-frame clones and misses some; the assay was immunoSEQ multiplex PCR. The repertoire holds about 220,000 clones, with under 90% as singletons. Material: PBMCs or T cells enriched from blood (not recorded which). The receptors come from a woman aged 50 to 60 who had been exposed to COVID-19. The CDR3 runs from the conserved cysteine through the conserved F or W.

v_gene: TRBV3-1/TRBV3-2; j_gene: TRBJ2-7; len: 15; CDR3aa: CASSRIAGQVPEQYF
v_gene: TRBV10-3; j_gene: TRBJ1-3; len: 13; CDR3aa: CAISDRAGNTIYF
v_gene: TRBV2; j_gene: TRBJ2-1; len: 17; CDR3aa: CASCRLAALPTYNEQFF
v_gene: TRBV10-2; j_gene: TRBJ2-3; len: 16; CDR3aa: CASSESLAGEVDTQYF
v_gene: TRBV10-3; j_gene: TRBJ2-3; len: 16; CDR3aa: CAISESRQRGTDTQYF
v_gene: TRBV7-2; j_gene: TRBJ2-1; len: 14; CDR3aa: CASSSLYGYNEQFF
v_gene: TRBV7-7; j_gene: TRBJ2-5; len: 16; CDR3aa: CASSPRGRREEETQYF
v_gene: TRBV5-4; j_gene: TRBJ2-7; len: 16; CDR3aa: CASSGGTSGFGEEQYF
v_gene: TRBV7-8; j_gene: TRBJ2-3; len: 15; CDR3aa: CASSAGQGAVDTQYF
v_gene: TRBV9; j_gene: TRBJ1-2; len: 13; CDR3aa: CASSEGANYGYTF
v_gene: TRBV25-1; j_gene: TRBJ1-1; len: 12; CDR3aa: CASVPGGAEAFF
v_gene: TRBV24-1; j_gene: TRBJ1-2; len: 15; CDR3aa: CATGVGGDGNYGYTF
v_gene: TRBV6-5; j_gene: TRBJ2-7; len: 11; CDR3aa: CAAQGAYEQYF
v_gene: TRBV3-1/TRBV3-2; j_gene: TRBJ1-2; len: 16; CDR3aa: CASSQGGRGYTYGYTF
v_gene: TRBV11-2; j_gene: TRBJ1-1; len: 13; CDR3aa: CASSSRDRAEAFF
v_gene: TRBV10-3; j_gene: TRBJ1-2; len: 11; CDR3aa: CASGGNYGYTF
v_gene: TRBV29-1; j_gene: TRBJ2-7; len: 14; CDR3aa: CSVGTGGTSYEQYF
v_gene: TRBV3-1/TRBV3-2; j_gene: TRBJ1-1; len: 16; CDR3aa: CASSQGARLTDTEAFF
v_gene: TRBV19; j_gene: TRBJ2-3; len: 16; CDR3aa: CASSAPGLAGTDTQYF
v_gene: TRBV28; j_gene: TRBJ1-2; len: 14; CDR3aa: CASSPGTGKRGYTF
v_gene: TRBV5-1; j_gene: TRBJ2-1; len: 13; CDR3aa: CASTRGDYNEQFF
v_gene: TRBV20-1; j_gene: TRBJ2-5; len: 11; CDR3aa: CSASDRETQYF
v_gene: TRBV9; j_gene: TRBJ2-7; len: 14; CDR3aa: CASSLGGASYEQYF
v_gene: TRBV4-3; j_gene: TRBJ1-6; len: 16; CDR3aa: CASSQAWTGGDSPLHF
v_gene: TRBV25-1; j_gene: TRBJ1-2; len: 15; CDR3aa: CASSGTRGDFYGYTF
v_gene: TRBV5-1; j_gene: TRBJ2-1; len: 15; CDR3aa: CASSPVSGSYNEQFF
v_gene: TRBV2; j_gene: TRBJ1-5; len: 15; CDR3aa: CASSVDSISNQPQHF
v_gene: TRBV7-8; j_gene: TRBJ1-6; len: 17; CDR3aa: CASSKGLTSSYNSPLHF
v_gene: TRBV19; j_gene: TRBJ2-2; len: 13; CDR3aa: CASSQGNTGELFF